The present T cell receptor beta chain was sequenced within a study of blood T cell repertoires in COVID-19 (dated by TCRdb to between 2020 and 2021). In terms of the full investigation: Samples from collaborators originated in the United States, Italy and Spain and spanned both the acute and convalescent phases of COVID-19. The material from the prospective study consisted of cDNA or gDNA derived from T cells, B-cell-depleted T cells, or PBMCs. Nearly every sample came with metadata listing a de-identified subject ID, COVID-19 status, age in years and sex. The samples were drawn from the first 160 participants of the ongoing ImmuneRACE study and from 950 to 1,500 subjects provided by 6 global collaborators. HLA class I and class II types, where available, came from metadata supplied by the sample provider rather than from assay-based typing. Deeply sampled blood TCRbeta repertoires from subjects exposed to, actively infected with, or recovered from COVID-19 were included in the dataset. The repertoires were released in a freely available public database intended as a resource for research on the immune response to SARS-CoV-2.

General study outcomes and caveats: How much clinical and demographic metadata was included differed by source and by participant, and the metadata was provided uncurated.

Collaborating institutions collected whole blood in K2EDTA tubes following their own protocols. For TCRbeta analysis, collaborator samples were shipped as frozen whole blood, as isolated PBMCs, or as DNA extracted from either sample type. The immunoSEQ Assay, a bias-controlled multiplex PCR, was used to amplify TCRbeta CDR3 regions from genomic DNA. The authors' pipeline ran thus. Within the assay, amplification of reference gene primers was used to estimate how many nucleated cells each sample contained. Sequence reads were collapsed and filtered to measure the absolute abundance of every unique TCRbeta CDR3 rearrangement. Productive Simpson clonality was computed per sample as the square root of Simpson's diversity index over productive rearrangements. The table was pulled from immuneACCESS by TCRdb, which kept in-frame rearrangements only. Such tables lose some clones; where checked, under half of the loss comes from unresolved V genes, and the rest has no known cause. The DNA was the basis for D and trimming; V, J and clone size are from that table. This sample gives roughly 78,000 clones in total; 88% of them show up just once. The ten largest clones take up around 30% of the sample.

CDR1 and CDR2 (MNHEY, SMNVEV) derive from the germline V gene (reference sequence). At the junction V is shortened by 4 bases and J by 13 bases; bases outside the gene matches: 4. The cysteine opens and the phenylalanine closes a CDR3 of 11 amino acids. This entry keeps only the CDR3 DNA: 33 bases, framed from base 1. A remark on this clone: Its antigen specificity is not known. No clone much larger than this one lies a single base away; base qualities are absent.

This sequence uses TRBV27 and TRBJ2-7; TRBD1 fits 10 bases in the junction. Sequencing was performed on peripheral blood. The TCR originated in a middle-aged man with acute or convalescent COVID-19. The DNA is TGTGCCAGCAGTTCCGGGACAGGGGTATACTTC. Its coded protein is CASSSGTGVYF.